Following are 30 T cell receptor beta chains from one sample sequenced in a study of T cell responses to AZD1222 COVID-19 vaccine. Repertoires were generated with immunoSEQ multiplex PCR, while TCRdb's copy carries only in-frame clones and drops some. Of some 190,000 clones in the sample, 85% to 95% were seen once. Here the sequenced sample was peripheral blood, taken 28 days after the second AZD1222 dose. The receptors derive from an adult who received the AZD1222 COVID-19 vaccine.

The CDR3, as DNA: TGTGCCAGCAGCACCCGACAGGCGGGGGAGCAGTACTTC. Protein: CASSTRQAGEQYF. The V gene is TRBV7-2, the J gene TRBJ2-7; tentatively, D is TRBD1 or TRBD2 (6 bases each). Germline V CDR1 and CDR2: SGHTA, FQGNSA. CDR3 size: 13 residues. Trimming stripped 5 bases from V and 7 bases from J, with 15 bases between.

The chain recombines TRBV19 with TRBJ2-2; no reliable D call. V dropped 9 bases and J dropped 2 bases, with 16 bases sitting between them. This CDR3 is built from 15 residues. From germline, CDR1 is LNHDA and CDR2 SQIVND (reference sequence). The CDR3 bases are TGTGCCAGCAACCACAGACTGGGAAACACCGGGGAGCTGTTTTTT. Protein sequence: CASNHRLGNTGELFF.

The chain has TRBV7-2 and TRBJ1-4; 7 nucleotides align to TRBD1. The V gene end was trimmed by 1 base and the J gene end by 8 bases; junction bases not matched to a gene: 4. The CDR3 is made up of 14 amino acids. Per the germline V gene, CDR1 is SGHTA and CDR2 is FQGNSA. CDR3 loop: CASSLGQGGEKLFF. CDR3 bases: TGTGCCAGCAGCTTAGGTCAGGGGGGAGAAAAACTGTTTTTT.

CDR3 nucleotide sequence: TGTGCCAGCAGCCAAGTGGGGACTAGCGTAGATACGCAGTATTTT. Residues: CASSQVGTSVDTQYF. This chain connects TRBV4-2 to TRBJ2-3; 10 bases map to TRBD2. The length of the CDR3 is 15 residues. After removal of 1 base from V and 5 bases from J, the junction contained 3 bases not matched to a gene. CDR1 and CDR2 (germline): LGHNA, YNFKEQ.

This rearrangement joins TRBV18 to TRBJ1-2, with D possibly matching TRBD1 (5 bases). The CDR3 sequence is 15 residues long. V lost 3 bases to trimming and J lost 2 bases, with 13 bases between them. Germline-derived CDR1 and CDR2 are KGHSH and LQKENI. The CDR3 DNA is TGTGCCAGCTCACCCGGAGAACAGGCAAACTATGGCTACACCTTC. Translating it yields CASSPGEQANYGYTF.

The J gene is TRBJ2-3, the V gene TRBV5-1, with D possibly TRBD2 on 6 matching bases. Germline lookup yields CDR1 SGHRS and CDR2 YFSETQ. Trimming left V 2 bases short and J 2 bases short, with 12 bases between. CDR3 length equals 15 residues. The CDR3 region has the DNA TGCGCCAGCAGCTTAGCGGGCCATCCCACAGATACGCAGTATTTT. As protein: CASSLAGHPTDTQYF. Combining the CDR3 with reference TRBV5-1 and TRBJ2-3 gives the whole variable domain KAGVTQTPRYLIKTRGQQVTLSCSPISGHRSVSWYQQTPGQGLQFLFEYFSETQRNKGNFPGRFSGRQFSNSRSEMNVSTLELGDSALYLCASSLAGHPTDTQYFGPGTRLTVL.

V usage is TRBV18 and J usage is TRBJ1-3; D ambiguous. There are 17 residues in the CDR3. V dropped 3 bases and J dropped 0 bases, with 15 bases sitting between them. Per germline, CDR1 KGHSH and CDR2 LQKENI. CDR3 protein: CASSPPGLLGSGNTIYF. The CDR3, as DNA: TGTGCCAGCTCACCTCCGGGTCTTCTTGGCTCTGGAAACACCATATATTTT.

The chain combines TRBV5-4 with TRBJ2-2; 7 bases agree with TRBD2. V lost 0 bases and J lost 0; bases outside the gene matches: 2. The CDR3 runs 16 residues. Germline loops: CDR1 SGHNT, CDR2 YYREEE (reference sequence). The CDR3 sequence is CASSLDAGANTGELFF. The CDR3 DNA reads as TGTGCCAGCAGCTTGGATGCGGGGGCGAACACCGGGGAGCTGTTTTTT. The whole variable domain, remainder taken from reference TRBV5-4 and TRBJ2-2, is ETGVTQSPTHLIKTRGQQVTLRCSSQSGHNTVSWYQQALGQGPQFIFQYYREEENGRGNFPPRFSGLQFPNYSSELNVNALELDDSALYLCASSLDAGANTGELFFGEGSRLTVL.

To note about this clone: Other DNA sequences of this sample code for an identical CDR3. DNA for the CDR3: TGTGCCAGCAACCCAGCCCCGGGACAGGGCCCCTACGAGCAGTACTTC. Translating gives CASNPAPGQGPYEQYF. The J gene is TRBJ2-7, the V gene TRBV5-6; 9 bases map to TRBD1. V lost 6 bases and J lost 2; bases outside the gene matches: 12. Germline CDR1 is SGHDT and CDR2 is YYEEEE. This CDR3 has 16 amino acids.

V gene TRBV6-5 combines with J gene TRBJ1-4; TRBD1 is a possible D gene (5 bases). Germline values: CDR1 MNHEY, CDR2 SVGAGI. This CDR3 has 15 amino acids. The V and J ends lost 6 bases and 5 bases respectively, with 16 bases between them. The CDR3 bases are TGTGCCAGCAGAGCCCCTCAGGGTCTCAATGAAAAACTGTTTTTT. Its protein is CASRAPQGLNEKLFF.

The gene calls are TRBV3-1 (or the pseudogene TRBV3-2) and TRBJ2-5, with 7 nucleotides matching TRBD1. Per the germline V gene, CDR1 is LGHDT and CDR2 is YNNKEL (reference sequence). Trimming cost V 2 bases and J 7 bases; bases outside gene matches: 7. The CDR3 consists of 14 residues. The CDR3 bases are TGTGCCAGCAGCCAACGGACAGGTTCGGGGACCCAGTACTTC. Translated: CASSQRTGSGTQYF.

This clone was detected only once. The chain has TRBV7-6 and TRBJ2-5; a possible D gene is TRBD2 (5 bases). This CDR3 is built from 15 residues. Germline assignment: CDR1 SGHVS and CDR2 FNYEAQ. Trimming took off 5 bases at V and 2 bases at J, with 15 bases between the two ends. The CDR3 spells CASSRQLDSQETQYF. The CDR3 bases are TGTGCCAGCAGCCGGCAGCTGGACTCGCAAGAGACCCAGTACTTC.

This clone was detected only a few times. The chain couples TRBV5-5 to TRBJ1-5; no definite D call. V lost 1 base to trimming and J lost 5 bases, with 7 bases between them. Germline assignment: CDR1 SGHKS and CDR2 YYEKEE (reference sequence). This CDR3 comprises 13 residues. Here the CDR3 reads CASSLNNDQPQHF. The CDR3 bases are TGTGCCAGCAGCTTGAATAATGATCAGCCCCAGCATTTT.

The chain links TRBV11-2 to TRBJ2-2, with TRBD2 matching over 9 bases. CDR1 is SGHAT and CDR2 is FQNNGV in the germline V gene. The CDR3 contains 14 residues. The trim removed 7 bases at V and 8 bases at J, leaving 8 bases unmatched. The CDR3 protein is CASNRAGGSGELFF. The CDR3 nucleotides are TGTGCCAGCAATAGAGCGGGAGGTTCGGGGGAGCTGTTTTTT.

The chain has TRBV5-6 and TRBJ2-4; TRBD1 matches at 8 bases. The CDR3 consists of 15 residues. V was pared by 4 bases and J by 8 bases, with 11 bases of the junction left unmatched. Looked up from germline, CDR1 is SGHDT and CDR2 is YYEEEE. CDR3 bases: TGTGCCAGCAGCCAGGGACAGGCCCCCTCGGACATTCAGTACTTC. It encodes CASSQGQAPSDIQYF.

V and J are TRBV5-4 and TRBJ2-7; perhaps TRBD2 as D (6 bases). Trimming shortened V by 0 bases and J by 6 bases, and 16 bases separated the two germline ends. The length of the CDR3 is 15 residues. CDR1 and CDR2 (germline): SGHNT, YYREEE (reference sequence). The chain's CDR3 is CASSLEIGSSPEQYF. As DNA, the CDR3 is TGTGCCAGCAGCTTGGAGATCGGGAGTTCCCCCGAGCAGTACTTC.

The chain couples TRBV2 to TRBJ2-7; 9 bases are a match to TRBD2. Germline values: CDR1 SNHLY, CDR2 FYNNEI. J lost 4 bases, V lost 7 bases, and 8 bases had no gene match. The CDR3 spans 14 residues. CDR3 amino acids: CASTTGTSHYEQYF. The CDR3 DNA follows: TGTGCCAGCACTACCGGGACTAGCCATTACGAGCAGTACTTC.

The chain has TRBV27 and TRBJ2-1; 12 bases match TRBD2. V gave up 6 bases and J gave up 3 bases; unmatched junction bases: 3. The CDR3 spans 15 residues. Germline V gene sequence: CDR1 MNHEY, CDR2 SMNVEV (reference sequence). CDR3 nucleotides: TGTGCCAGCAGACCTAGCGGGAGGGACTACAATGAGCAGTTCTTC. The encoded protein is CASRPSGRDYNEQFF.

This chain links TRBV27 with TRBJ1-6, with a tentative D call TRBD1 (5 bases). CDR1 MNHEY and CDR2 SMNVEV come from the germline V gene (reference sequence). CDR3 length: 16 residues. Trimming cost V 0 bases and J 4 bases, with 10 bases left between them. As DNA, the CDR3 is TGTGCCAGCAGTTTATCGGGGGACCCGTATAATTCACCCCTCCACTTT. Translation: CASSLSGDPYNSPLHF.

The V and J genes are TRBV5-1 and TRBJ2-7; 8 bases line up with TRBD1. Germline V CDR1 and CDR2: SGHRS, YFSETQ. Trimming cost V 4 bases and J 2 bases; bases outside gene matches: 8. The CDR3 is made up of 15 amino acids. The CDR3: CASSPSGTGAYEQYF. Written as DNA, the CDR3 is TGCGCCAGCAGCCCGTCGGGGACAGGAGCCTACGAGCAGTACTTC.

This CDR3 is CASRPPLPGANVLTF. The CDR3, as DNA: TGTGCCAGCAGGCCTCCTTTGCCTGGGGCCAACGTCCTGACTTTC. The chain combines TRBV7-9 with TRBJ2-6; D is ambiguous. Germline V CDR1 and CDR2: SEHNR, FQNEAQ (reference sequence). The V gene lost 6 bases and the J gene lost 2 bases, with 11 bases spanning the gap. There are 15 residues in the CDR3.

The chain is built from TRBV7-2 and TRBJ2-1; TRBD2 is a possible D gene (5 bases). Per germline, CDR1 SGHTA and CDR2 FQGNSA. Trimming stripped 1 base from V and 7 bases from J, with 11 bases between. This CDR3 is built from 14 residues. CDR3 in DNA: TGTGCCAGCAGCTTAGATCCGGGGTGGAATGAGCAGTTCTTC. This sequence encodes CASSLDPGWNEQFF.

This chain links TRBV5-1 with TRBJ2-3, with D possibly matching TRBD2 (5 bases). Trimming left V 0 bases short and J 2 bases short, with 13 bases between. The germline V gene encodes CDR1 SGHRS and CDR2 YFSETQ. The CDR3 covers 16 residues. CDR3 region: CASSLASSPNTDTQYF. DNA for the CDR3: TGCGCCAGCAGCTTGGCGTCTAGCCCTAACACAGATACGCAGTATTTT. The variable domain in full, completed from reference TRBV5-1 and TRBJ2-3, reads KAGVTQTPRYLIKTRGQQVTLSCSPISGHRSVSWYQQTPGQGLQFLFEYFSETQRNKGNFPGRFSGRQFSNSRSEMNVSTLELGDSALYLCASSLASSPNTDTQYFGPGTRLTVL.

This chain links TRBV9 with TRBJ2-2; D is unresolved. There are 14 residues in the CDR3. Germline-derived CDR1 and CDR2 are SGDLS and YYNGEE. V was cut by 4 bases and J by 2 bases, with 9 bases left in between. This CDR3 reads CASSPAVNTGELFF. In DNA form, the CDR3 reads TGTGCCAGCAGCCCGGCGGTAAACACCGGGGAGCTGTTTTTT.

The chain employs TRBV7-9 and TRBJ1-4; D remains unclear. Trimming stripped 5 bases from V and 2 bases from J, with 12 bases between. Germline values: CDR1 SEHNR, CDR2 FQNEAQ (reference sequence). This CDR3 is 15 amino acids long. The CDR3 reads CASSGGIATNEKLFF. In DNA form, the CDR3 reads TGTGCCAGCAGCGGTGGGATAGCGACTAATGAAAAACTGTTTTTT.

The chain's CDR3 is CASSQRTGRNQPQHF. In DNA form, the CDR3 reads TGTGCCAGCAGCCAAAGGACAGGACGCAATCAGCCCCAGCATTTT. The rearrangement links TRBV4-2 to TRBJ1-5; TRBD1 aligns across 7 bases. The J segment lost 2 bases and the V segment lost 2 bases, leaving 3 bases of the junction unmatched. Germline V gene data show CDR1 as LGHNA and CDR2 as YNFKEQ. This CDR3 contains 15 residues.

This chain joins TRBV5-4 and TRBJ2-6; 9 nucleotides match TRBD1. The CDR3 sequence is 16 residues long. Germline V gene data show CDR1 as SGHNT and CDR2 as YYREEE (reference sequence). The junction had 2 bases not matched to a gene; V was cut back by 2 bases and J by 2 bases. The CDR3 bases are TGTGCCAGCAGCTTAAGACAGGGGGCTGGGGCCAACGTCCTGACTTTC. It is translated as CASSLRQGAGANVLTF.

This clone came up once. This chain joins TRBV28 and TRBJ2-2; D ambiguous. Germline V gene sequence: CDR1 MDHEN, CDR2 SYDVKM. V lost 3 bases, J lost 4 bases, and 9 bases lay in between. There are 14 residues in the CDR3. The CDR3 loop is CASSLVQVTGELFF. For the CDR3, the DNA is TGTGCCAGCAGTTTGGTTCAGGTCACCGGGGAGCTGTTTTTT. The full variable domain, with the rest looked up from reference TRBV28 and TRBJ2-2, is DVKVTQSSRYLVKRTGEKVFLECVQDMDHENMFWYRQDPGLGLRLIYFSYDVKMKEKGDIPEGYSVSREKKERFSLILESASTNQTSMYLCASSLVQVTGELFFGEGSRLTVL.

The CDR3 reads CASSLKGGGAYNEQFF. DNA for the CDR3: TGTGCCAGCAGCTTAAAGGGCGGGGGGGCCTACAATGAGCAGTTCTTC. This rearrangement joins TRBV7-2 to TRBJ2-1, with 9 nucleotides matching TRBD2. V was clipped by 2 bases and J by 2 bases; unmatched bases: 4. This CDR3 spans 16 amino acids. Looked up from germline, CDR1 is SGHTA and CDR2 is FQGNSA.

The chain combines TRBV18 with TRBJ2-1, with D unclear. The germline CDR1 and CDR2 sequences are KGHSH and LQKENI. The CDR3 runs 15 residues. V lost 2 bases, J lost 1 base, and 9 bases lay in between. CDR3 sequence (DNA): TGTGCCAGCTCACCAGACCAGGTTTCCTACAATGAGCAGTTCTTC. Amino acids: CASSPDQVSYNEQFF.